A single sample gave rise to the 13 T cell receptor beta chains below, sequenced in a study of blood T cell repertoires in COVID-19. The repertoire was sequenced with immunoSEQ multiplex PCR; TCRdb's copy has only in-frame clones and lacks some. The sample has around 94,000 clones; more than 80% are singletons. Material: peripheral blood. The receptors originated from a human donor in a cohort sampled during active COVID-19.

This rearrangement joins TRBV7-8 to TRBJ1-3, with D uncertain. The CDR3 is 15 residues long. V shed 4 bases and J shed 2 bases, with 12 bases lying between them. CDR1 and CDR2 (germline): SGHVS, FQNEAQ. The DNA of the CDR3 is TGTGCCAGCAGCTCGCAGGTCGGTCCTGGAAACACCATATATTTT. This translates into CASSSQVGPGNTIYF.

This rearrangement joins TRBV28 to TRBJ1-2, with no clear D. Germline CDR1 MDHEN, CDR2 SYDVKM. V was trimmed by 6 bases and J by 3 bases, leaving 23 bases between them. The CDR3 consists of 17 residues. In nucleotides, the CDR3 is TGTGCCAGCAGCCCGCGCCTAGTGCGCGAGGCCGACTATGGCTACACCTTC. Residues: CASSPRLVREADYGYTF.

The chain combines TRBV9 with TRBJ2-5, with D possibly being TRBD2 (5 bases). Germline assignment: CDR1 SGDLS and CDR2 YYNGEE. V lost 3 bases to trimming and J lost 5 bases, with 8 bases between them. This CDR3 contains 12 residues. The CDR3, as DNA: TGTGCCAGCAGCGCAAGGGAGGAGACCCAGTACTTC. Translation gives CASSAREETQYF.

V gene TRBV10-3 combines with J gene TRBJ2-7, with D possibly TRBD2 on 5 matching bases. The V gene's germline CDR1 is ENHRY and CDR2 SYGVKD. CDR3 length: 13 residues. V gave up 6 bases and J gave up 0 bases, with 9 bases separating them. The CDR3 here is CAISRGDSYEQYF. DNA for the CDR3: TGTGCCATCAGCCGGGGTGACTCCTACGAGCAGTACTTC.

In DNA form, the CDR3 reads TGTGCCAGTAGTGTGACAGGGGGCGCGTCGGGCTACACCTTC. Translating it yields CASSVTGGASGYTF. V usage is TRBV19 and J usage is TRBJ1-2, with TRBD1 matching over 10 bases. V shed 5 bases, J shed 8 bases, and the junction held 8 bases outside the gene matches. Germline lookup yields CDR1 LNHDA and CDR2 SQIVND (reference sequence). The CDR3 has 14 amino acids.

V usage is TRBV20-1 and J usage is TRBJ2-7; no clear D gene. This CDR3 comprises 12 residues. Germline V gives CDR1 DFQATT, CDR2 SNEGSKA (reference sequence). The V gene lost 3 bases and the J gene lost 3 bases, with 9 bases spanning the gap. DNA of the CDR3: TGCAGTGCTAGTATGTTCGGCTACGAGCAGTACTTC. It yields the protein CSASMFGYEQYF.

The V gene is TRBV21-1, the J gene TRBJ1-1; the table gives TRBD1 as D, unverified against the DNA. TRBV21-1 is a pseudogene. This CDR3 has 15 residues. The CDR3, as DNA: TGTGCCAGCACCGGGGACAGTTGTTTAATCGCTGAAGCTTTCTTT. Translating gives CASTGDSCLIAEAFF.

The CDR3 coding sequence is TGCGCCAGCAGCCGAGGTACCCGGGAGAAGCAGTTCTTC. Amino acids: CASSRGTREKQFF. This chain joins TRBV4-1 and TRBJ2-1; tentatively, D is TRBD2 (6 bases). The germline V and J ends were trimmed by 4 bases and 11 bases, with 15 bases remaining between them. The CDR3 has 13 amino acids. The germline V gene encodes CDR1 MGHRA and CDR2 YSYEKL.

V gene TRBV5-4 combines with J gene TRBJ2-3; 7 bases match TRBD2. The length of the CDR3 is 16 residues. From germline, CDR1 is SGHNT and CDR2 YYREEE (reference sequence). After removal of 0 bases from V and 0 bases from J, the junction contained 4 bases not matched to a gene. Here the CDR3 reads CASSLGAGLSTDTQYF. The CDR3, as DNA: TGTGCCAGCAGCTTGGGGGCGGGACTAAGCACAGATACGCAGTATTTT.

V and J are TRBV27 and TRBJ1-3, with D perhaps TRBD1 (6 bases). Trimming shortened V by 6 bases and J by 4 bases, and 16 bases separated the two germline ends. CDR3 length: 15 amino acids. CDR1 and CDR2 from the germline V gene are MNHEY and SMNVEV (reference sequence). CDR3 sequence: CASSPFTGTGNTIYF. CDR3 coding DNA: TGTGCCAGCAGCCCATTTACAGGGACGGGAAACACCATATATTTT.

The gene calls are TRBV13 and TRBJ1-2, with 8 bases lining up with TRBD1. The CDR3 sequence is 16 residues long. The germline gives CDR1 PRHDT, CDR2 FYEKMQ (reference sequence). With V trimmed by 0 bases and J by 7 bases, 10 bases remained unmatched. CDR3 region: CASSLGQLSTGVGYTF. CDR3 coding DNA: TGTGCCAGCAGCTTAGGCCAACTGTCGACAGGGGTTGGCTACACCTTC.

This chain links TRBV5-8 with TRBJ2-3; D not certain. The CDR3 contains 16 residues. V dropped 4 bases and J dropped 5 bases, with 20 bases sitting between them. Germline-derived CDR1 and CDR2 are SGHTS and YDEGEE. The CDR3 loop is CASSNTHISAGDTQYF. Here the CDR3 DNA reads TGTGCCAGCAGCAACACGCATATCTCCGCAGGAGATACGCAGTATTTT. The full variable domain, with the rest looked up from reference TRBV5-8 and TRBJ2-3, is EAGVTQSPTHLIKTRGQQATLRCSPISGHTSVYWYQQALGLGLQFLLWYDEGEERNRGNFPPRFSGRQFPNYSSELNVNALELEDSALYLCASSNTHISAGDTQYFGPGTRLTVL.

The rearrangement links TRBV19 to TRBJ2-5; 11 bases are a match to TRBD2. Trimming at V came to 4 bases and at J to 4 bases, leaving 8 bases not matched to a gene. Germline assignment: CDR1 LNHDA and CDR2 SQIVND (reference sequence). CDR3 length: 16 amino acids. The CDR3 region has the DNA TGTGCCAGTAGTACCCCCTTCGGGACTAGCGGAGAGACCCAGTACTTC. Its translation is CASSTPFGTSGETQYF.